This TCR beta chain was identified during a study of T cell responses to AZD1222 COVID-19 vaccine. Sequencing was performed with immunoSEQ multiplex PCR; in TCRdb, only in-frame clones are kept and a portion is missing. The sample carries about 190,000 clones, approximately 91% recorded once. This CDR3 contains 14 residues. Germline V gene data show CDR1 as SGHDT and CDR2 as YYEEEE. Trimming removed 3 bases at V and 6 bases at J, with 13 bases between. The rearrangement links TRBV5-6 to TRBJ1-5; no definite D call. The clonotype comes from an adult in good health. Sequenced here: peripheral blood, sampled on day 0 of AZD1222 vaccination. The CDR3 nucleotides are TGTGCCAGCAGCTCGAACAGAGAAGGTCAGCCCCAGCATTTT. Translation: CASSSNREGQPQHF.